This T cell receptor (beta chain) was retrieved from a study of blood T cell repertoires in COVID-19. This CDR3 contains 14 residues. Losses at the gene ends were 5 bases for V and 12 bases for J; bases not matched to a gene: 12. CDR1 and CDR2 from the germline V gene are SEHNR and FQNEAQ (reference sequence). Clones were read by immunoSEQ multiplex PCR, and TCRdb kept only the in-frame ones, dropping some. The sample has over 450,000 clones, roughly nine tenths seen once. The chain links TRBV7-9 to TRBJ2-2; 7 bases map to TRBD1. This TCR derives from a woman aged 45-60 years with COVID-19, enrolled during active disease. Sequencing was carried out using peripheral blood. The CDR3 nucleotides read TGTGCCAGCAGCCCAGGACAGGCGTCCGGAAAGCTGTTTTTT. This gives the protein CASSPGQASGKLFF.